The rows below give T cell receptor beta chains drawn from one sample of a study of long-term antiretroviral therapy in people with HIV. Libraries were prepared by immunoSEQ multiplex PCR; TCRdb keeps only in-frame clonotypes and omits some of them. Among 30,000 to 35,000 clones, around 79% were seen once, and the ten largest hold 3% to 3.5%. The sample here was unsorted PBMCs, taken 3 years after starting antiretroviral therapy. All receptors derive from a man in his forties or fifties with HIV. Each CDR3 is given with its conserved first and last residue. Fields, in order: V gene, D gene, clone size, J gene, CDR3 DNA, CDR3 protein. A D gene is named only where the DNA matches it firmly. The size entry is marked missing in some rows and otherwise reads once, few, many or a size class.

v_gene: TRBV2
d_gene: TRBD2
abundance: NA
j_gene: TRBJ2-3
CDR3nt: TGTGCCAGCAGTAAGCTCCTAGCGGGACCCACAGATACGCAGTATTTT
CDR3aa: CASSKLLAGPTDTQYF

v_gene: TRBV7-9
d_gene: TRBD1
abundance: NA
j_gene: TRBJ2-5
CDR3nt: TGTGCCAGCACTATTCAGGGACAGGATACGGGGACCCAGTACTTC
CDR3aa: CASTIQGQDTGTQYF

v_gene: TRBV18
d_gene: NA
abundance: NA
j_gene: TRBJ1-2
CDR3nt: TGTGCCAGCTCACAAGGGACTAATGGCTACACCTTC
CDR3aa: CASSQGTNGYTF

v_gene: TRBV4-1
d_gene: TRBD2
abundance: NA
j_gene: TRBJ2-7
CDR3nt: TGCGCCAGCAGCCCTACTAGCGGAAGCTCCTACGAGCAGTACTTC
CDR3aa: CASSPTSGSSYEQYF

v_gene: TRBV9
d_gene: TRBD1
abundance: few
j_gene: TRBJ1-2
CDR3nt: TGTGCCAGCAGCGTACAAGGGACAGGGCTAGGCTATGGCTACACCTTC
CDR3aa: CASSVQGTGLGYGYTF

v_gene: TRBV25-1
d_gene: TRBD1
abundance: NA
j_gene: TRBJ1-2
CDR3nt: TGTGCCAGCAGTTCCAATAGACCAGGGGGCTACTATGGCTACACCTTC
CDR3aa: CASSSNRPGGYYGYTF

v_gene: TRBV28
d_gene: NA
abundance: NA
j_gene: TRBJ1-4
CDR3nt: TGTGCGTTACGGGGGGGGTCGAATGAAAAACTGTTTTTT
CDR3aa: CALRGGSNEKLFF

v_gene: TRBV7-9
d_gene: TRBD1
abundance: NA
j_gene: TRBJ2-7
CDR3nt: TGTGCCAGCAGCCCGGGACAGACTTACGAGCAGTACTTC
CDR3aa: CASSPGQTYEQYF

v_gene: TRBV30
d_gene: NA
abundance: NA
j_gene: TRBJ2-2
CDR3nt: TGTGCCTGGAGTCCCAGGGAGGCCACCGGGGAGCTGTTTTTT
CDR3aa: CAWSPREATGELFF

v_gene: TRBV18
d_gene: NA
abundance: NA
j_gene: TRBJ1-2
CDR3nt: TGTGCCAGCTCACCGGGGCTACGGTCCGAGACTAACTATGGCTACACCTTC
CDR3aa: CASSPGLRSETNYGYTF

v_gene: TRBV28
d_gene: NA
abundance: NA
j_gene: TRBJ1-1
CDR3nt: TGTGCCAGCAGTGTACCGGGTTTGGGGAACACTGAAGCTTTCTTT
CDR3aa: CASSVPGLGNTEAFF

v_gene: TRBV7-9
d_gene: TRBD2
abundance: NA
j_gene: TRBJ2-1
CDR3nt: TGTGCCAGCAGCTTCTCAGCGGGGGCCCCATACAATGAGCAGTTCTTC
CDR3aa: CASSFSAGAPYNEQFF

v_gene: TRBV6-4
d_gene: NA
abundance: few
j_gene: TRBJ2-7
CDR3nt: TGTGCCAGGCTTTACGAGCAGTACTTC
CDR3aa: CARLYEQYF

v_gene: TRBV6-1
d_gene: NA
abundance: once
j_gene: TRBJ1-2
CDR3nt: TGTGCCAGCAGTGTACGATCGGGAACAGGGAGGGATGGCTACACCTTC
CDR3aa: CASSVRSGTGRDGYTF

v_gene: TRBV27
d_gene: NA
abundance: NA
j_gene: TRBJ1-1
CDR3nt: TGTGCCAGCAGTCCACCGGGGGGGCACACTGAAGCTTTCTTT
CDR3aa: CASSPPGGHTEAFF

v_gene: TRBV29-1
d_gene: TRBD1
abundance: NA
j_gene: TRBJ1-1
CDR3nt: TGCAGCGTTGTGGGGGCAGGGGGGGAAGCTTTCTTT
CDR3aa: CSVVGAGGEAFF

v_gene: TRBV7-8
d_gene: NA
abundance: few
j_gene: TRBJ1-5
CDR3nt: TGTGCCAGCAGCTCACAGATTAGCAATCAGCCCCAGCATTTT
CDR3aa: CASSSQISNQPQHF

v_gene: TRBV10-3
d_gene: NA
abundance: NA
j_gene: TRBJ2-1
CDR3nt: TGTGCCATCAGTGAGTCGATGGTGGCTAGCCGGAATGAGCAGTTCTTC
CDR3aa: CAISESMVASRNEQFF

v_gene: TRBV27
d_gene: NA
abundance: NA
j_gene: TRBJ1-2
CDR3nt: TGTGCCAGCAGTTTATCGATAAGGGGGACACGAGGCTACACCTTC
CDR3aa: CASSLSIRGTRGYTF

v_gene: TRBV4-3
d_gene: NA
abundance: NA
j_gene: TRBJ2-7
CDR3nt: TGCGCCAGCAGCCAAGAAGCGGATACCCCCTACGAGCAGTACTTC
CDR3aa: CASSQEADTPYEQYF

v_gene: TRBV5-4
d_gene: NA
abundance: NA
j_gene: TRBJ2-2
CDR3nt: TGTGCCAGCAGCCACCCAGGAAACACCGGGGAGCTGTTTTTT
CDR3aa: CASSHPGNTGELFF

v_gene: TRBV2
d_gene: NA
abundance: NA
j_gene: TRBJ2-7
CDR3nt: TGTGCCAGCAGTGGAGGAGAGGGGGTTATCTCCTACGAGCAGTACTTC
CDR3aa: CASSGGEGVISYEQYF

v_gene: TRBV6-5
d_gene: NA
abundance: NA
j_gene: TRBJ1-5
CDR3nt: TGTGCCAGCAGCCCCGCCAGGGACGGTCAGCCCCAGCATTTT
CDR3aa: CASSPARDGQPQHF

v_gene: TRBV14
d_gene: NA
abundance: NA
j_gene: TRBJ2-3
CDR3nt: TGTGCCAGCAGCCTTCCTGTAAAAGATACGCAGTATTTT
CDR3aa: CASSLPVKDTQYF

v_gene: TRBV5-1
d_gene: TRBD1
abundance: NA
j_gene: TRBJ2-3
CDR3nt: TGCGCCAGCAGCACCGGACAGGGGGCGTTAGATACGCAGTATTTT
CDR3aa: CASSTGQGALDTQYF

v_gene: TRBV6-1
d_gene: TRBD1
abundance: NA
j_gene: TRBJ1-6
CDR3nt: TGTGCCAGCAGTGAGATCCCCGGGACAGGGAACTATAATTCACCCCTCCACTTT
CDR3aa: CASSEIPGTGNYNSPLHF

v_gene: TRBV6-5
d_gene: NA
abundance: NA
j_gene: TRBJ2-7
CDR3nt: TGTGCCAGCAGTTACTCGGTTCGGGGAAGAAACGAGCAGTACTTC
CDR3aa: CASSYSVRGRNEQYF

v_gene: TRBV29-1
d_gene: TRBD1
abundance: NA
j_gene: TRBJ1-5
CDR3nt: TGCAGCGTTGCAGGGGGAAGCGGCAATCAGCCCCAGCATTTT
CDR3aa: CSVAGGSGNQPQHF

v_gene: TRBV25-1
d_gene: NA
abundance: NA
j_gene: TRBJ2-3
CDR3nt: TGTGCCAGCAGTGAATCGGTAGCGAGCACAGATACGCAGTATTTT
CDR3aa: CASSESVASTDTQYF

v_gene: TRBV10-3
d_gene: NA
abundance: NA
j_gene: TRBJ1-2
CDR3nt: TGTGCCATCAGTAGTAGGACTTATTACTATGGCTACACCTTC
CDR3aa: CAISSRTYYYGYTF

v_gene: TRBV11-2
d_gene: NA
abundance: NA
j_gene: TRBJ2-5
CDR3nt: TGTGCCAGCAGCTTACAGAGACTCCCCCGCAGGCAAGAGACCCAGTACTTC
CDR3aa: CASSLQRLPRRQETQYF

v_gene: TRBV28
d_gene: TRBD2
abundance: NA
j_gene: TRBJ2-2
CDR3nt: TGTGCCAGCAGTTCCCGTCGGGGGGGCGGTTCCGGGGAGCTGTTTTTT
CDR3aa: CASSSRRGGGSGELFF

v_gene: TRBV5-1
d_gene: TRBD1
abundance: NA
j_gene: TRBJ2-7
CDR3nt: TGCGCCAGCAGCTGGGGACAGGGAGGAACCTACGAGCAGTACTTC
CDR3aa: CASSWGQGGTYEQYF

v_gene: TRBV14
d_gene: NA
abundance: NA
j_gene: TRBJ1-2
CDR3nt: TGTGCCAGCAGCCTGACCCCCCAATTGGTCGGGTCTGGCTACACCTTC
CDR3aa: CASSLTPQLVGSGYTF

v_gene: TRBV4-2
d_gene: TRBD2
abundance: NA
j_gene: TRBJ2-3
CDR3nt: TGTGCCAGCAGCCAAGATATGAGCGGGGGGGTCGGCACAGATACGCAGTATTTT
CDR3aa: CASSQDMSGGVGTDTQYF

v_gene: TRBV19
d_gene: NA
abundance: few
j_gene: TRBJ1-5
CDR3nt: TGTGCCAGTAGTCCAGGGGTCTCTCAGCCCCAGCATTTT
CDR3aa: CASSPGVSQPQHF

v_gene: TRBV5-1
d_gene: NA
abundance: NA
j_gene: TRBJ2-7
CDR3nt: TGCGCCAGCAGCTTGGCCAAAGGGTATATAGACGAGCAGTACTTC
CDR3aa: CASSLAKGYIDEQYF

v_gene: TRBV28
d_gene: TRBD1
abundance: NA
j_gene: TRBJ1-5
CDR3nt: TGTGCCAGCGGGCCTTCCGACGGGCAGGGGGCCCAGCCCCAGCATTTT
CDR3aa: CASGPSDGQGAQPQHF

v_gene: TRBV15
d_gene: NA
abundance: NA
j_gene: TRBJ2-7
CDR3nt: TGTGCCACCAGCAGAGATTGGTCCAAGCAGTACTTC
CDR3aa: CATSRDWSKQYF

v_gene: TRBV27
d_gene: NA
abundance: NA
j_gene: TRBJ1-2
CDR3nt: TGTGCCAGCAGTCTTACAGTTAACTATGGCTACACCTTC
CDR3aa: CASSLTVNYGYTF